This TCR beta chain was retrieved from a study of T cells in Graves' hyperthyroidism and ophthalmopathy. Study conclusions and caveats: Ophthalmopathy cases were set apart from stable hyperthyroidism by a 13 V-J model. A median around six months before onset, the model predicted ophthalmopathy. Blood also showed most of the thyroid clonotypes that were expanded above 0.001.

The investigators amplified TCR beta CDR3 regions from RNA transcripts. First-round RT-PCR of the TCR CDR3 relied on the HTBI primer set. TCRdb fed the multiplex PCR reads into MiXCR, producing one record per CDR3 protein. This sample has roughly 200,000 distinct CDR3 sequences, with around a sixth found just once. Patients aged 18 to 65 had newly diagnosed hyperthyroidism lasting under 2 months. The CDR3 runs 12 residues. V was cut by 5 bases and J by 6 bases, with 8 bases left in between. This clonotype was counted ten times or more. Its antigen is as yet unknown. Sequencing used blood. The rearrangement links TRBV12-3 or TRBV12-4 to TRBJ2-1; D is unclear. This TCR was recovered from a woman between 45 and 65 years old with Graves' hyperthyroidism. The CDR3 DNA sequence: TGTGCCAGCAGTCTAGAGCGCAATGAGCAGTTCTTC. Translating gives CASSLERNEQFF.